These 5 T cell receptor beta chains were all obtained from the same sample, sequenced in a study of cytomegalovirus exposure and HLA in healthy donors. The PCR was carried out with 60 Vbeta primers and 13 Jbeta primers. TCRdb keeps only in-frame clones here, not all; method: immunoSEQ multiplex PCR. The table shows about 85,000 clones, with 80% occurring only once. The material sequenced was PBMCs. Receptors originate from a man aged 45 to 65 in good health and CMV-seropositive.

The chain employs TRBV5-1 and TRBJ2-1; unclear D gene. This CDR3 has 14 amino acids. Germline assignment: CDR1 SGHRS and CDR2 YFSETQ. Deletions cut 3 bases from V and 5 bases from J, with 12 bases between. CDR3 sequence: CASSSNAEDNEQFF. For the CDR3, the DNA is TGCGCCAGCAGCTCGAATGCGGAAGACAATGAGCAGTTCTTC.

The V gene is TRBV28, the J gene TRBJ2-5, with D uncertain. The length of the CDR3 is 13 residues. V gave up 4 bases and J gave up 2 bases, with 8 bases separating them. CDR1 MDHEN and CDR2 SYDVKM come from the germline V gene. The CDR3 is CASSYFRQETQYF. The CDR3 DNA reads TGTGCCAGCAGTTACTTTCGACAAGAGACCCAGTACTTC.

This clone was seen more than once but under ten times. The chain carries TRBV10-3 and TRBJ2-1; possibly TRBD1 for D (5 bases). Trimming pared 6 bases from V and 4 bases from J, leaving 7 bases between. The germline CDR1 and CDR2 sequences are ENHRY and SYGVKD. This CDR3 has 12 residues. CDR3 loop: CAISPGYNEQFF. CDR3 sequence (DNA): TGTGCCATCAGCCCAGGGTACAATGAGCAGTTCTTC.

V gene TRBV6-1 combines with J gene TRBJ2-5; a possible D gene is TRBD2 (7 bases). The CDR3 runs 13 residues. The germline V gene has CDR1 MNHNS and CDR2 SASEGT. V was pared by 7 bases and J by 7 bases, with 16 bases between. In DNA form, the CDR3 reads TGTGCCAGCATTAGGAACAGGGAGGGGACCCAGTACTTC. Translation: CASIRNREGTQYF.

V usage is TRBV27 and J usage is TRBJ1-5; TRBD1 might be the D (6 bases). Germline V gives CDR1 MNHEY, CDR2 SMNVEV (reference sequence). The ends were cut back, 8 bases at V and 7 bases at J, with 12 bases in the middle. The CDR3 is 12 amino acids. The CDR3 nucleotides read TGTGCCAGCGGCAGGGGAAACCAGCCCCAGCATTTT. Residues: CASGRGNQPQHF.